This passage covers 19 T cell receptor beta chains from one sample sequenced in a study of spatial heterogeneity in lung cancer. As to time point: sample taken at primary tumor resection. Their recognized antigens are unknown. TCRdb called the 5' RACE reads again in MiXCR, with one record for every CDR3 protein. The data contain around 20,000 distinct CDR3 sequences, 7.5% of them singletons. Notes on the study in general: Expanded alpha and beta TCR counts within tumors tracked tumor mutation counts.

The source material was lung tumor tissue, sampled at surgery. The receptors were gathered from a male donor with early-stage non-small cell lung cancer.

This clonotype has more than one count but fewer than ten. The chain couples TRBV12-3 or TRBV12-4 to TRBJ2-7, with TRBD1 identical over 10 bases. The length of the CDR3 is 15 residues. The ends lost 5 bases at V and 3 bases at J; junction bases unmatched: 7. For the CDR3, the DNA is TGTGCCAGCAGTCCCAGGACAGGGGGGAGCTACGAGCAGTACTTC. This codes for CASSPRTGGSYEQYF.

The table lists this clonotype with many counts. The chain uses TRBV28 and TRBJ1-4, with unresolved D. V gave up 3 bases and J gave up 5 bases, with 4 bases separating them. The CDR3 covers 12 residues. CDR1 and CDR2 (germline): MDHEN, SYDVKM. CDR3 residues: CASSLKNEKLFF. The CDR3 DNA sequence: TGTGCCAGCAGTTTGAAAAATGAAAAACTGTTTTTT.

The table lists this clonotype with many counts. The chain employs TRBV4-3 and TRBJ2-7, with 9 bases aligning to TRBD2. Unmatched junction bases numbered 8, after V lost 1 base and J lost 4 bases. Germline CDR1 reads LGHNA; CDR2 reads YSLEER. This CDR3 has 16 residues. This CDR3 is CASSQVAGGPLYEQYF. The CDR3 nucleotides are TGCGCCAGCAGCCAAGTGGCGGGGGGGCCCCTTTACGAGCAGTACTTC.

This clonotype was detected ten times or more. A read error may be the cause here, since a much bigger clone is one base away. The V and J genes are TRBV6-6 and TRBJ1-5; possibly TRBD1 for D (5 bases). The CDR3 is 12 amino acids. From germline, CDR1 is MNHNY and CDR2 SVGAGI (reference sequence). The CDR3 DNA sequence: TGTGCCAGCAATCCGGTAGGGGAGCCCCAGAATTTT. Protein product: CASNPVGEPQNF.

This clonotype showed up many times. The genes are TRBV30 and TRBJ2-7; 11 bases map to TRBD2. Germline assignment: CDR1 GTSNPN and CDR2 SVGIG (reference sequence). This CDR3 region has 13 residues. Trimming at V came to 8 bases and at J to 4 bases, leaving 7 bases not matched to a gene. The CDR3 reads CAASSGGGYEQYF. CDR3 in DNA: TGTGCCGCCAGTAGCGGGGGGGGATACGAGCAGTACTTC. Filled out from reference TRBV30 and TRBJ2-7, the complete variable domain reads SQTIHQWPATLVQPVGSPLSLECTVEGTSNPNLYWYRQAAGRGLQLLFYSVGIGQISSEVPQNLSASRPQDRQFILSSKKLLLSDSGFYLCAASSGGGYEQYFGPGTRLTVT.

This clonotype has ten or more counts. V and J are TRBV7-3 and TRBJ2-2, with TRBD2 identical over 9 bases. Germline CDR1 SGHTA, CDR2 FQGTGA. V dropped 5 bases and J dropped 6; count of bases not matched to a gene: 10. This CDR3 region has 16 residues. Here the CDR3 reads CASSPRRLAGSGELFF. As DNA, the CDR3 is TGTGCCAGCAGCCCCCGGCGGCTAGCGGGGTCCGGGGAGCTGTTTTTT.

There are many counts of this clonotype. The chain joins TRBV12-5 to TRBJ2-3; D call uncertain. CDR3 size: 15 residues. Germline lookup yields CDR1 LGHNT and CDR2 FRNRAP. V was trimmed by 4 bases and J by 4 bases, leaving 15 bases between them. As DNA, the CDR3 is TGTGCTAGTGGTTCGGGTCCGCGCCAACCAGATACGCAGTATTTT. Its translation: CASGSGPRQPDTQYF. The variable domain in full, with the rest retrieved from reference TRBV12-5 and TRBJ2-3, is DARVTQTPRHKVTEMGQEVTMRCQPILGHNTVFWYRQTMMQGLELLAYFRNRAPLDDSGMPKDRFSAEMPDATLATLKIQPSEPRDSAVYFCASGSGPRQPDTQYFGPGTRLTVL.

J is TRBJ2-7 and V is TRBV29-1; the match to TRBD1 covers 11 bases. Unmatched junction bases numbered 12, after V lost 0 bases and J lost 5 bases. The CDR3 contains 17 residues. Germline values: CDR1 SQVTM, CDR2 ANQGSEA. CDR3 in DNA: TGCAGCGTTGAAGATCCGTCTGGACAGGGGGCTGTCAACGAGCAGTACTTC. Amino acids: CSVEDPSGQGAVNEQYF.

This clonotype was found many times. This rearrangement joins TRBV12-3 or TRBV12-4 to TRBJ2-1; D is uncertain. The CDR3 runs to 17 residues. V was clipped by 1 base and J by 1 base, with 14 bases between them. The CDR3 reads CASSLGTHPQSYNEQFF. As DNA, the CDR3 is TGTGCCAGCAGTTTAGGGACCCACCCCCAATCCTACAATGAGCAGTTCTTC.

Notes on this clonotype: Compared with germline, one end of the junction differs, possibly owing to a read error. In DNA form, the CDR3 reads TGCGCCAGCAGCTTAGGGGCCAACTATGGCTACAACTTC. Its translation is CASSLGANYGYNF. This sequence joins TRBV5-1 and TRBJ1-2, with a possible D match to TRBD1 (5 bases). Germline V gives CDR1 SGHRS, CDR2 YFSETQ. CDR3 length: 13 residues.

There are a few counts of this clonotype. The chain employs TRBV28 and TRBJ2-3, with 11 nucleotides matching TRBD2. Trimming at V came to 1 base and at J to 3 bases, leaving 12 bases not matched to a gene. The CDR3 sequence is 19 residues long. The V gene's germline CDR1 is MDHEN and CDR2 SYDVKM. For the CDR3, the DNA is TGTGCCAGCAGTTTATTCGCTTTAGCGGGGGGGCTAAGTACAGATACGCAGTATTTT. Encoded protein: CASSLFALAGGLSTDTQYF.

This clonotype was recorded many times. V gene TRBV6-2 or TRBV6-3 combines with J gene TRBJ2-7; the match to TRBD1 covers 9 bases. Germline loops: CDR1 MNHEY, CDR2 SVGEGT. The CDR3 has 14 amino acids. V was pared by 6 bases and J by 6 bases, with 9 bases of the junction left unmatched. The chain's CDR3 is CASSTGTGLVEQYF. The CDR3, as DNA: TGTGCCAGCAGCACCGGGACAGGGTTGGTCGAGCAGTACTTC.

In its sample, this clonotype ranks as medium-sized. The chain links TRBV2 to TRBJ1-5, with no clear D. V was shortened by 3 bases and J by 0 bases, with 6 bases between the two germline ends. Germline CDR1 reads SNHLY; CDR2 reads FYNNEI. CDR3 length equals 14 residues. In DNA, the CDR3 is TGTGCCAGCAGTGACAGGAGTAGCAATCAGCCCCAGCATTTT. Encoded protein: CASSDRSSNQPQHF.

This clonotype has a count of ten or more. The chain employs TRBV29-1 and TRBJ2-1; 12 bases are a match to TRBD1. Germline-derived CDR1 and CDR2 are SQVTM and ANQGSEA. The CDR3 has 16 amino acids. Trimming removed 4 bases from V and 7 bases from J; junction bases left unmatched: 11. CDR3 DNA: TGCAGCGTTGCCCCCGAGGGACAGGGGGCGAGGAATGAGCAGTTCTTC. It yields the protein CSVAPEGQGARNEQFF.

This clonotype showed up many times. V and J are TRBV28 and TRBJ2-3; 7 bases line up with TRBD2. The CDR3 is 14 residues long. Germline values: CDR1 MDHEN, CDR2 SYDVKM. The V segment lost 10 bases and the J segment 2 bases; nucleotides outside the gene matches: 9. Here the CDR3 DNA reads TGTGCCACCCTGAGCGGGGCCCACACAGATACGCAGTATTTT. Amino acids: CATLSGAHTDTQYF.

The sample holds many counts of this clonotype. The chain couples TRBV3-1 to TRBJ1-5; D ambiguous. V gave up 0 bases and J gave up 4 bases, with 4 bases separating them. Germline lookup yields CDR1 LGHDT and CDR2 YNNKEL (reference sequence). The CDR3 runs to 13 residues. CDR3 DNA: TGTGCCAGCAGCCAAGAAAGGAATCAGCCCCAGCATTTT. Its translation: CASSQERNQPQHF.

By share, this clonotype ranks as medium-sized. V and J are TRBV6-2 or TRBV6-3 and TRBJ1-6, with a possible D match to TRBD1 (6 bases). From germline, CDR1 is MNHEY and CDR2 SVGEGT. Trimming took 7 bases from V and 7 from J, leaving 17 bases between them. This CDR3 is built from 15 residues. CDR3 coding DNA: TGTGCCAGCATCTCTAGGACAGCGCGAAATTCACCCCTCCACTTT. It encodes CASISRTARNSPLHF.

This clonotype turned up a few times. The DNA for the CDR3 is TGCGCCAGCAGCCCGGACAGGGCGTTATCGGGCTACACCTTC. Translated: CASSPDRALSGYTF. The rearrangement uses TRBV5-1 and TRBJ1-2; TRBD1 agrees at 8 bases. Losses at the gene ends were 4 bases for V and 8 bases for J; bases not matched to a gene: 10. CDR3 length: 14 residues. Germline CDR1 is SGHRS and CDR2 is YFSETQ.

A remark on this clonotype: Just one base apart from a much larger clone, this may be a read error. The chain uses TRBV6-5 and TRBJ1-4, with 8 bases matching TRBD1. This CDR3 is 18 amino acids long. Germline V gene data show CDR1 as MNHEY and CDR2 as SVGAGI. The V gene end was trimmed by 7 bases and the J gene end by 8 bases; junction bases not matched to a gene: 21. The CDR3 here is CASTPEWDRCSIGEKLFF. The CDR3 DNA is TGTGCCAGCACTCCCGAATGGGACAGGTGCTCCATAGGCGAAAAACTGTTTTTT.